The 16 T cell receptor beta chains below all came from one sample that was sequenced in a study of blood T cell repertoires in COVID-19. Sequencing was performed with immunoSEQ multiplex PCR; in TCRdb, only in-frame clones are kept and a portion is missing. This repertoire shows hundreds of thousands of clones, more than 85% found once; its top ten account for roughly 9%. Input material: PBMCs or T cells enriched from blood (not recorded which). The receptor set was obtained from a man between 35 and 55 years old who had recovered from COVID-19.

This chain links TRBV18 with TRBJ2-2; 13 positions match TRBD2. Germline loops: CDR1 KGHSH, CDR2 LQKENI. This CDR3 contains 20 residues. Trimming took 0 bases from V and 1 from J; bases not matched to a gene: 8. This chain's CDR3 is CASSPPRWTSGRWNTGELFF. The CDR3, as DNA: TGTGCCAGCTCACCACCGAGATGGACTAGCGGGAGATGGAACACCGGGGAGCTGTTTTTT.

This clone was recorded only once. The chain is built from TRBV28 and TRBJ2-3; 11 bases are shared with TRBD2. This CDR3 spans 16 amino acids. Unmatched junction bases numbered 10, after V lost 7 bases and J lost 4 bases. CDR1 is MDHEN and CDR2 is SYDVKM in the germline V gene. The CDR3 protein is CASTPPTSGRSDTQYF. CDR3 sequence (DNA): TGTGCCAGCACCCCCCCAACTAGCGGGAGATCAGATACGCAGTATTTT.

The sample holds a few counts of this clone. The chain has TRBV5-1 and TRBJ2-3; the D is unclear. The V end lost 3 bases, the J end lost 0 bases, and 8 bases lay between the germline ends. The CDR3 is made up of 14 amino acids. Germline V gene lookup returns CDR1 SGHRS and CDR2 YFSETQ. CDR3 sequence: CASSSTQSTDTQYF. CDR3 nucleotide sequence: TGCGCCAGCAGCTCAACACAGAGCACAGATACGCAGTATTTT. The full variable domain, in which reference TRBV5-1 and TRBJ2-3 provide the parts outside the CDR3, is KAGVTQTPRYLIKTRGQQVTLSCSPISGHRSVSWYQQTPGQGLQFLFEYFSETQRNKGNFPGRFSGRQFSNSRSEMNVSTLELGDSALYLCASSSTQSTDTQYFGPGTRLTVL.

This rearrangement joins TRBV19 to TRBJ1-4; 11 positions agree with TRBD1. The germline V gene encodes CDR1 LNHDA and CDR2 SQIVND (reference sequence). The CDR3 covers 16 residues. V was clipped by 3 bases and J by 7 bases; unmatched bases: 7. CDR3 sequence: CASSIRLGQGVEKLFF. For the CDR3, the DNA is TGTGCCAGTAGTATCCGACTGGGACAGGGGGTTGAAAAACTGTTTTTT.

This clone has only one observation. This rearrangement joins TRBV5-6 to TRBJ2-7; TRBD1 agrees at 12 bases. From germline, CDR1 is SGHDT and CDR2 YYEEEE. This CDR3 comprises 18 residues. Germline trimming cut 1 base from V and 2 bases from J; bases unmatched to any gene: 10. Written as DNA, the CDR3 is TGTGCCAGCAGCTTGCCCCGGGACAGGGGGCCCGCCACCTACGAGCAGTACTTC. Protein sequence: CASSLPRDRGPATYEQYF.

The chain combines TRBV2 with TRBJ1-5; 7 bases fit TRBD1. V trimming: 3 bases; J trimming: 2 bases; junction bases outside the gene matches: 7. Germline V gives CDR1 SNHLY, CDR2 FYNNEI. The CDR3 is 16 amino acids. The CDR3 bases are TGTGCCAGCAGTGATTTAGGGGGCGCGGGCAATCAGCCCCAGCATTTT. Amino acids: CASSDLGGAGNQPQHF.

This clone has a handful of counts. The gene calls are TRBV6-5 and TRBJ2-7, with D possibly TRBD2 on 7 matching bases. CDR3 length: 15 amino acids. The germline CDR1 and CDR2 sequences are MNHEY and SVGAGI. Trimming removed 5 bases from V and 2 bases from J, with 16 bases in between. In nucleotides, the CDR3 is TGTGCCAGCAGTCCGAGGCGGGGGCGAACCTACGAGCAGTACTTC. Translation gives CASSPRRGRTYEQYF.

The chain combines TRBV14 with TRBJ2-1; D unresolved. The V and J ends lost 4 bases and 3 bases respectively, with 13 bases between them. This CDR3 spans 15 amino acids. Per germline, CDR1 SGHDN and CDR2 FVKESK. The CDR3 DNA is TGTGCCAGCAGCCCACAAGTTCTAGTCTACAATGAGCAGTTCTTC. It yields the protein CASSPQVLVYNEQFF.

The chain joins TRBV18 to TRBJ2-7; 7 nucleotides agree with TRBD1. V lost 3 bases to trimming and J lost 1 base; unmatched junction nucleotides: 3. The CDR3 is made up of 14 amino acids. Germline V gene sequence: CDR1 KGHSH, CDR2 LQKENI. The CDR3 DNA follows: TGTGCCAGCTCACCCGCCAGGGGGTCCTACGAGCAGTACTTC. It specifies CASSPARGSYEQYF. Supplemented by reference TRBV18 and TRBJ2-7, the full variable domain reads NAGVMQNPRHLVRRRGQEARLRCSPMKGHSHVYWYRQLPEEGLKFMVYLQKENIIDESGMPKERFSAEFPKEGPSILRIQQVVRGDSAAYFCASSPARGSYEQYFGPGTRLTVT.

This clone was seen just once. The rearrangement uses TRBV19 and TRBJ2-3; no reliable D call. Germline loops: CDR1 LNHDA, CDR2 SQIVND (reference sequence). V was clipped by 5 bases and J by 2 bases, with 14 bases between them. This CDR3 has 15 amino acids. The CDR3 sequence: CASSDQTSPTDTQYF. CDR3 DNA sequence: TGTGCCAGTAGTGACCAGACATCCCCCACAGATACGCAGTATTTT.

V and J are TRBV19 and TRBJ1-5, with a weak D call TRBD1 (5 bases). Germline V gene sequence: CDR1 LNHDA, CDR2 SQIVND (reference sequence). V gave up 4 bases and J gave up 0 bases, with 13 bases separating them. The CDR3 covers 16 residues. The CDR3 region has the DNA TGTGCCAGTAGTAGGAGACAGACCCTTAGCAATCAGCCCCAGCATTTT. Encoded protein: CASSRRQTLSNQPQHF.

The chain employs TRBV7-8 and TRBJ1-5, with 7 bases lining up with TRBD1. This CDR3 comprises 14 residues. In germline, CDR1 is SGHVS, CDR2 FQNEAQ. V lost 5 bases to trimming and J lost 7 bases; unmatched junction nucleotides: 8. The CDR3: CASSPRQGGQPQHF. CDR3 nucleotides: TGTGCCAGCAGCCCGCGACAGGGAGGCCAGCCCCAGCATTTT.

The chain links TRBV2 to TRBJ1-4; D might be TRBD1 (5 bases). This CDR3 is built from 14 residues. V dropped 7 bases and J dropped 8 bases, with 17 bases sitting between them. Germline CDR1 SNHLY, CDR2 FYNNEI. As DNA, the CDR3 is TGTGCCAGCAAATTGGACATGACTCCCGAAAAACTGTTTTTT. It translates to CASKLDMTPEKLFF.

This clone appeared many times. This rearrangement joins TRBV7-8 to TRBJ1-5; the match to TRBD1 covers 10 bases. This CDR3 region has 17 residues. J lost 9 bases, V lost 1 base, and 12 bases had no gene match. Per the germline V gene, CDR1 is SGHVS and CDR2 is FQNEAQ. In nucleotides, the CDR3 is TGTGCCAGCAGCTTAGGCGTAGGACAGGGGGAGTTAGGGCCCCAGCATTTT. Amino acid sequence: CASSLGVGQGELGPQHF.

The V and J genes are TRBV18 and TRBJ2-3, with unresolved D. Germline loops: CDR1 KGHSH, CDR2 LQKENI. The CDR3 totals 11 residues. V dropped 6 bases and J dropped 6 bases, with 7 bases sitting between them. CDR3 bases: TGTGCCAGCTCCGGTTCGGATACGCAGTATTTT. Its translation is CASSGSDTQYF.

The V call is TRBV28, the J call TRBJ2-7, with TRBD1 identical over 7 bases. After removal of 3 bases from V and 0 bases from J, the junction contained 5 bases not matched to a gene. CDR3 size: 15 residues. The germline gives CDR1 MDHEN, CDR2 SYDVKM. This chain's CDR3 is CASSLRGPRSYEQYF. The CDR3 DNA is TGTGCCAGCAGTTTGAGGGGGCCTCGCTCCTACGAGCAGTACTTC.